The 21 T cell receptor beta chains below come from one sample, sequenced in a study of blood T cell repertoires in COVID-19. Sequencing used immunoSEQ multiplex PCR; TCRdb keeps in-frame clones, though not all of them. In the table there are about 200,000 clones, around 90% of which are singletons. Sequences were obtained from peripheral blood. The receptors were gathered from a man aged 55 to 70 with acute or convalescent COVID-19.

This chain connects TRBV7-9 to TRBJ2-7; 11 bases fit TRBD1. This CDR3 is built from 15 residues. V lost 5 bases and J lost 4; bases outside the gene matches: 7. CDR1 and CDR2 from the germline V gene are SEHNR and FQNEAQ (reference sequence). This chain's CDR3 is CASSPRTGGVYEQYF. CDR3 nucleotide sequence: TGTGCCAGCAGCCCAAGGACAGGGGGCGTTTACGAGCAGTACTTC. The whole variable domain, remainder taken from reference TRBV7-9 and TRBJ2-7, is DTGVSQNPRHKITKRGQNVTFRCDPISEHNRLYWYRQTLGQGPEFLTYFQNEAQLEKSRLLSDRFSAERPKGSFSTLEIQRTEQGDSAMYLCASSPRTGGVYEQYFGPGTRLTVT.

The gene calls are TRBV27 and TRBJ1-5; D is unresolved. Trimming took off 8 bases at V and 6 bases at J, with 14 bases between the two ends. The CDR3 totals 13 residues. Per germline, CDR1 MNHEY and CDR2 SMNVEV (reference sequence). DNA for the CDR3: TGTGCCAGCGCGGTAAGGTTCACTCAGCCCCAGCATTTT. Translating gives CASAVRFTQPQHF.

V is TRBV10-1 and J is TRBJ2-3; no definite D call. Trimming took 8 bases from V and 2 from J, leaving 5 bases between them. Germline CDR1 and CDR2: WNHNN and SYGVQD (reference sequence). The CDR3 runs 11 residues. The CDR3 nucleotides are TGCGCCAGCTACAACACAGATACGCAGTATTTT. It specifies CASYNTDTQYF.

The chain carries TRBV15 and TRBJ2-5, with D unclear. CDR1 LNHNV and CDR2 YYDKDF come from the germline V gene (reference sequence). CDR3 length: 13 residues. V gave up 0 bases and J gave up 5 bases, with 7 bases separating them. The CDR3 loop is CATSRDGKETQYF. The CDR3 nucleotides are TGTGCCACCAGCAGAGATGGCAAGGAGACCCAGTACTTC.

CDR3 nucleotide sequence: TGTGCCAGCAGTCCCCGACAGGGGGCCTCCTACGAGCAGTACTTC. Protein product: CASSPRQGASYEQYF. V is TRBV27 and J is TRBJ2-7, with TRBD1 identical over 10 bases. With 5 bases clipped from V and 0 bases from J, the junction kept 4 bases outside the gene matches. The germline V gene encodes CDR1 MNHEY and CDR2 SMNVEV (reference sequence). The CDR3 is 15 residues long.

This clone was seen only once. The J gene is TRBJ1-6, the V gene TRBV7-9; no firm D call. In germline, CDR1 is SEHNR, CDR2 FQNEAQ (reference sequence). V was cut by 1 base and J by 5 bases, with 9 bases left in between. This CDR3 region has 15 residues. CDR3 DNA: TGTGCCAGCAGCTTAGATGAGTTGAATAATTCACCCCTCCACTTT. Translated: CASSLDELNNSPLHF. The variable domain in full, completed from reference TRBV7-9 and TRBJ1-6, reads DTGVSQNPRHKITKRGQNVTFRCDPISEHNRLYWYRQTLGQGPEFLTYFQNEAQLEKSRLLSDRFSAERPKGSFSTLEIQRTEQGDSAMYLCASSLDELNNSPLHFGNGTRLTVT.

The rearrangement links TRBV7-9 to TRBJ1-3; D ambiguous. Germline V gene sequence: CDR1 SEHNR, CDR2 FQNEAQ (reference sequence). Trimming removed 5 bases from V and 0 bases from J, with 8 bases in between. This CDR3 is built from 14 residues. CDR3 sequence (DNA): TGTGCCAGCAGCCCCCGAGACTCTGGAAACACCATATATTTT. Encoded protein: CASSPRDSGNTIYF.

V is TRBV11-2 and J is TRBJ1-1; no clear D gene. V was cut by 6 bases and J by 7 bases, with 15 bases left in between. This CDR3 is built from 13 residues. From germline, CDR1 is SGHAT and CDR2 FQNNGV. The CDR3 reads CASSSRVPGEAFF. CDR3 nucleotides: TGTGCCAGCAGTTCTCGGGTCCCGGGTGAAGCTTTCTTT.

The V gene is TRBV12-3 or TRBV12-4, the J gene TRBJ1-2, with D possibly being TRBD1 (6 bases). The V end lost 5 bases, the J end lost 4 bases, and 11 bases lay between the germline ends. This CDR3 comprises 13 residues. The CDR3 sequence is CASSPQGPYGYTF. As DNA, the CDR3 is TGTGCCAGCAGTCCACAGGGCCCCTATGGCTACACCTTC.

The chain uses TRBV28 and TRBJ1-1; 7 nucleotides match TRBD1. The V segment lost 7 bases and the J segment 3 bases; nucleotides outside the gene matches: 14. Germline V CDR1 and CDR2: MDHEN, SYDVKM. This CDR3 contains 16 residues. CDR3 nucleotides: TGTGCCAGCATGACACAACCTTATCAGGGGGACACTGAAGCTTTCTTT. Encoded protein: CASMTQPYQGDTEAFF.

The genes are TRBV28 and TRBJ2-3; 9 positions agree with TRBD2. This CDR3 contains 12 residues. V was clipped by 11 bases and J by 1 base; unmatched bases: 1. Germline-derived CDR1 and CDR2 are MDHEN and SYDVKM. CDR3 DNA: TGTGCCTCTAGCGGGGGCACAGATACGCAGTATTTT. Translation gives CASSGGTDTQYF.

V usage is TRBV6-5 and J usage is TRBJ1-4; TRBD1 aligns across 7 bases. V was clipped by 6 bases and J by 5 bases; unmatched bases: 6. The germline V gene has CDR1 MNHEY and CDR2 SVGAGI. The CDR3 has 14 amino acids. The CDR3 spells CASSRDRANEKLFF. CDR3 sequence (DNA): TGTGCCAGCAGCAGGGACAGAGCGAATGAAAAACTGTTTTTT.

The J gene is TRBJ2-5, the V gene TRBV6-5; TRBD1 aligns across 8 bases. Germline assignment: CDR1 MNHEY and CDR2 SVGAGI. J lost 13 bases, V lost 5 bases, and 12 bases had no gene match. The CDR3 length is 13 residues. The CDR3 here is CASSTSTGTGPYF. For the CDR3, the DNA is TGTGCCAGCAGTACCTCAACCGGGACAGGTCCGTACTTC.

The chain is built from TRBV5-1 and TRBJ2-3; the D gene is possibly TRBD2 (7 bases). Germline loops: CDR1 SGHRS, CDR2 YFSETQ. The CDR3 contains 15 residues. V was pared by 0 bases and J by 3 bases, with 11 bases between. CDR3 nucleotides: TGCGCCAGCAGCTTGGAGGGGGGGAGAACAGATACGCAGTATTTT. Protein product: CASSLEGGRTDTQYF.

The chain is built from TRBV11-2 and TRBJ1-3, with 8 positions matching TRBD1. CDR1 and CDR2 (germline): SGHAT, FQNNGV. After removal of 1 base from V and 4 bases from J, the junction contained 3 bases not matched to a gene. The CDR3 sequence is 15 residues long. Here the CDR3 reads CASSLVTGVGNTIYF. Written as DNA, the CDR3 is TGTGCCAGCAGCTTAGTGACAGGGGTCGGAAACACCATATATTTT.

In DNA form, the CDR3 reads TGTGCCAGCAGCCCTAATGGAGGGTCAAATAATTCACCCCTCCACTTT. Protein sequence: CASSPNGGSNNSPLHF. The J gene is TRBJ1-6, the V gene TRBV3-1 (or the pseudogene TRBV3-2); D unresolved. Germline loops: CDR1 LGHDT, CDR2 YNNKEL (reference sequence). This CDR3 region has 16 residues. V shed 4 bases and J shed 5 bases, with 15 bases lying between them.

This chain joins TRBV5-6 and TRBJ2-7, with 9 bases fitting TRBD1. J was trimmed by 4 bases and V by 0 bases; bases with no gene match: 11. This CDR3 contains 17 residues. Germline CDR1 and CDR2: SGHDT and YYEEEE. CDR3 nucleotide sequence: TGTGCCAGCAGCTTGGCCGTTTGGGACAGGGTCTCGTACGAGCAGTACTTC. This encodes CASSLAVWDRVSYEQYF. Full variable domain (missing parts from reference TRBV5-6 and TRBJ2-7): DAGVTQSPTHLIKTRGQQVTLRCSPKSGHDTVSWYQQALGQGPQFIFQYYEEEERQRGNFPDRFSGHQFPNYSSELNVNALLLGDSALYLCASSLAVWDRVSYEQYFGPGTRLTVT.

This chain connects TRBV18 to TRBJ1-2, with 9 positions matching TRBD1. The CDR3 has 16 amino acids. CDR1 is KGHSH and CDR2 is LQKENI in the germline V gene. V dropped 4 bases and J dropped 3; count of bases not matched to a gene: 9. CDR3 residues: CASSRLPQGADYGYTF. DNA of the CDR3: TGTGCCAGCTCACGACTCCCACAGGGGGCGGACTATGGCTACACCTTC.

The V gene is TRBV4-2, the J gene TRBJ1-1, with D unclear. Germline V gene data show CDR1 as LGHNA and CDR2 as YNFKEQ. There are 14 residues in the CDR3. V dropped 1 base and J dropped 1 base, with 7 bases sitting between them. For the CDR3, the DNA is TGTGCCAGCAGCCAAGGCCCCGGGAACACTGAAGCTTTCTTT. Its translation is CASSQGPGNTEAFF.

This clone was observed a single time. The rearrangement uses TRBV25-1 and TRBJ1-1; D not resolved. With 6 bases removed from V and 4 bases from J, the gap between germline ends came to 15 bases. The germline V gene encodes CDR1 MGHDK and CDR2 SYGVNS. The CDR3 is made up of 14 amino acids. In nucleotides, the CDR3 is TGTGCCAGCAGACCCTCCGGGGATCGCACTGAAGCTTTCTTT. Encoded protein: CASRPSGDRTEAFF.

V usage is TRBV28 and J usage is TRBJ2-5; perhaps TRBD2 as D (7 bases). CDR3 length equals 14 residues. The V gene's germline CDR1 is MDHEN and CDR2 SYDVKM. Trimming removed 7 bases at V and 5 bases at J, with 17 bases between. The CDR3 is CASTPAGAGETQYF. The CDR3 DNA reads TGTGCCAGCACTCCGGCGGGGGCAGGGGAGACCCAGTACTTC.